A single sample gave rise to the 11 T cell receptor beta chains below, sequenced in a study of blood T cell repertoires in COVID-19. Using immunoSEQ multiplex PCR, the repertoire was profiled, and TCRdb retains in-frame clones only, with some absent. The sample has 250,000 or so clones, around 87% seen once. The sample consisted of peripheral blood. The source is a woman aged 55-70 years with COVID-19, enrolled during active disease.

The chain links TRBV7-9 to TRBJ1-2; D is perhaps TRBD1 (5 bases). Germline V lookup: CDR1 SEHNR, CDR2 FQNEAQ (reference sequence). The CDR3 loop spans 15 amino acids. V was clipped by 1 base and J by 2 bases, with 11 bases between them. CDR3: CASSLVAAGNYGYTF. CDR3 coding DNA: TGTGCCAGCAGCTTAGTAGCTGCAGGGAACTATGGCTACACCTTC. Drawing the rest from reference TRBV7-9 and TRBJ1-2, the complete variable domain is DTGVSQNPRHKITKRGQNVTFRCDPISEHNRLYWYRQTLGQGPEFLTYFQNEAQLEKSRLLSDRFSAERPKGSFSTLEIQRTEQGDSAMYLCASSLVAAGNYGYTFGSGTRLTVV.

This chain links TRBV27 with TRBJ2-7; no firm D call. V gave up 4 bases and J gave up 1 base, with 8 bases separating them. From germline, CDR1 is MNHEY and CDR2 SMNVEV (reference sequence). The length of the CDR3 is 13 residues. The CDR3 spells CASSSTDSYEQYF. In nucleotides, the CDR3 is TGTGCCAGCAGTTCAACAGATTCCTACGAGCAGTACTTC.

The rearrangement joins TRBV30 to TRBJ1-4, with 10 bases lining up with TRBD1. J was trimmed by 8 bases and V by 5 bases; bases with no gene match: 8. Germline loops: CDR1 GTSNPN, CDR2 SVGIG (reference sequence). The CDR3 totals 14 residues. CDR3 loop: CAWALGTGEEKLFF. CDR3 coding DNA: TGTGCCTGGGCTTTGGGGACAGGGGAGGAAAAACTGTTTTTT. Supplemented by reference TRBV30 and TRBJ1-4, the full variable domain reads SQTIHQWPATLVQPVGSPLSLECTVEGTSNPNLYWYRQAAGRGLQLLFYSVGIGQISSEVPQNLSASRPQDRQFILSSKKLLLSDSGFYLCAWALGTGEEKLFFGSGTQLSVL.

The gene calls are TRBV28 and TRBJ1-1; 9 bases are shared with TRBD1. Looked up from germline, CDR1 is MDHEN and CDR2 is SYDVKM. The CDR3 totals 15 residues. The junction had 11 bases not matched to a gene; V was cut back by 6 bases and J by 6 bases. CDR3 sequence reads: CASSRTGQGTAEAFF. In nucleotides, the CDR3 is TGTGCCAGCAGCCGCACCGGACAGGGGACCGCTGAAGCTTTCTTT.

The chain has TRBV2 and TRBJ2-2, with D unresolved. The V and J ends lost 2 bases and 5 bases respectively, with 9 bases between them. The CDR3 is 14 amino acids. Looked up from germline, CDR1 is SNHLY and CDR2 is FYNNEI. The DNA of the CDR3 is TGTGCCAGCAGTGAATCTACCTCAACCGGGGAGCTGTTTTTT. It codes for CASSESTSTGELFF.

The chain links TRBV6-5 to TRBJ1-6; D might be TRBD1 (6 bases). The CDR3 spans 14 residues. V was cut by 5 bases and J by 5 bases, with 10 bases left in between. CDR1 is MNHEY, CDR2 SVGAGI, per germline. Here the CDR3 reads CASSRTEHNSPLHF. CDR3 nucleotides: TGTGCCAGCAGTAGGACAGAGCATAATTCACCCCTCCACTTT.

V gene TRBV24-1 combines with J gene TRBJ2-3, with a possible D match to TRBD1 (5 bases). V was cut by 4 bases and J by 9 bases, with 10 bases left in between. This CDR3 spans 12 amino acids. Germline loops: CDR1 KGHDR, CDR2 SFDVKD. In DNA form, the CDR3 reads TGTGCCACCAGTGAGACAGCAGGAACGCAGTATTTT. This codes for CATSETAGTQYF.

This clone was detected once. J is TRBJ2-6 and V is TRBV6-2 or TRBV6-3; D remains unclear. This CDR3 has 16 residues. CDR1 is MNHEY and CDR2 is SVGEGT in the germline V gene. Trimming removed 2 bases from V and 0 bases from J, with 8 bases in between. CDR3 DNA sequence: TGTGCCAGCAGTTACGGAGACCTCTCTGGGGCCAACGTCCTGACTTTC. It encodes CASSYGDLSGANVLTF.

The gene calls are TRBV6-5 and TRBJ1-2; 9 nucleotides match TRBD1. CDR1 and CDR2 from the germline V gene are MNHEY and SVGAGI. Unmatched junction bases numbered 12, after V lost 5 bases and J lost 8 bases. The CDR3 runs 15 residues. The CDR3 region is CASSPPGQGIWGYTF. CDR3 nucleotides: TGTGCCAGCAGTCCGCCGGGACAGGGAATATGGGGCTACACCTTC.

The genes are TRBV6-1 and TRBJ2-1; tentatively, D is TRBD1 (6 bases). This CDR3 region has 16 residues. Germline V gene sequence: CDR1 MNHNS, CDR2 SASEGT. The germline V and J ends were trimmed by 2 bases and 6 bases, with 17 bases remaining between them. CDR3 bases: TGTGCCAGCAGTGAACTCCGACAGGCCCCCCCCAATGAGCAGTTCTTC. Its translation is CASSELRQAPPNEQFF.

The J gene is TRBJ1-1, the V gene TRBV18; 9 bases fit TRBD1. The ends lost 6 bases at V and 7 bases at J; junction bases unmatched: 21. Germline V gene sequence: CDR1 KGHSH, CDR2 LQKENI. The CDR3 sequence is 18 residues long. The CDR3 DNA follows: TGTGCCAGCTCGCCAAAACCGGGACAGGGCCGGATGAGAGGTGAAGCTTTCTTT. This encodes CASSPKPGQGRMRGEAFF.